These 15 T cell receptor beta chains were all obtained from the same sample, sequenced in a study of cytomegalovirus exposure and HLA in healthy donors. Amplification used 60 Vbeta primers and 13 Jbeta primers. Profiling relied on immunoSEQ multiplex PCR, and the TCRdb table lists in-frame clones only, not all of them. The repertoire includes around 150,000 clones, over 55% of them detected once, and over 2% sits in the top ten. The sequencing sample was made of PBMCs. These receptors came from a man aged 35 to 55 in good health and CMV-seronegative.

This sequence joins TRBV5-1 and TRBJ2-1; D is unclear. CDR3 length equals 13 residues. Trimming shortened V by 0 bases and J by 9 bases, and 10 bases separated the two germline ends. Per the germline V gene, CDR1 is SGHRS and CDR2 is YFSETQ. The DNA for the CDR3 is TGCGCCAGCAGCTTGGCCATGGTCGGTGAGCAGTTCTTC. It codes for CASSLAMVGEQFF.

V is TRBV11-2 and J is TRBJ2-7, with D possibly being TRBD2 (6 bases). Germline V gene lookup returns CDR1 SGHAT and CDR2 FQNNGV. Trimming left V 0 bases short and J 4 bases short, with 13 bases between. The length of the CDR3 is 15 residues. CDR3 DNA: TGTGCCAGCAGCTTAGATACAATGGGGGGTTACGAGCAGTACTTC. Protein sequence: CASSLDTMGGYEQYF.

As concerns this clone: The conserved closing phenylalanine or tryptophan is absent in this CDR3, likely reflecting a read error. No DNA is shown, since the ends of the CDR3 on it are uncertain; the CDR3 is the one TCRdb lists. The chain links TRBV4-3 to TRBJ2-7; the DNA was not compared with TRBD1, the D call given in the table. Counting both end residues, the CDR3 totals 11 amino acids. The germline V gene has CDR1 LGHNA and CDR2 YSLEER. CDR3 loop: CASSQPYGPTM.

This clone was detected a few times. The chain has TRBV30 and TRBJ1-1, with TRBD1 matching over 7 bases. The ends lost 2 bases at V and 6 bases at J; junction bases unmatched: 6. This CDR3 has 13 amino acids. CDR1 is GTSNPN, CDR2 SVGIG, per germline (reference sequence). The CDR3 is CAWSSRQGAEAFF. In DNA, the CDR3 is TGTGCCTGGAGTTCCCGACAGGGCGCTGAAGCTTTCTTT.

This sequence joins TRBV18 and TRBJ2-1, with 7 nucleotides matching TRBD2. Germline V gene data show CDR1 as KGHSH and CDR2 as LQKENI. CDR3 length equals 15 residues. Trimming removed 2 bases from V and 6 bases from J; junction bases left unmatched: 7. For the CDR3, the DNA is TGTGCCAGCTCACCATACTGGGCTAGCGGCAATGAGCAGTTCTTC. It codes for CASSPYWASGNEQFF.

This clone was recorded a few times. The chain employs TRBV5-4 and TRBJ2-3; TRBD2 matches 10 bases. V lost 0 bases to trimming and J lost 3 bases; unmatched junction nucleotides: 7. The CDR3 totals 17 residues. Germline CDR1 SGHNT, CDR2 YYREEE (reference sequence). For the CDR3, the DNA is TGTGCCAGCAGCTTGGATCAGCGGGAGGGAGGGACAGATACGCAGTATTTT. Its protein is CASSLDQREGGTDTQYF.

The genes are TRBV25-1 and TRBJ2-7; D is possibly TRBD1 (6 bases). Per germline, CDR1 MGHDK and CDR2 SYGVNS. Trimming took off 5 bases at V and 2 bases at J, with 13 bases between the two ends. The CDR3 length is 14 residues. DNA of the CDR3: TGTGCCAGCAGTCCCCGAACAGGGACCTACGAGCAGTACTTC. Translation: CASSPRTGTYEQYF.

This clone occurred a few times. This rearrangement joins TRBV25-1 to TRBJ2-5, with 14 bases aligning to TRBD2. The CDR3 has 16 amino acids. The ends lost 3 bases at V and 3 bases at J; junction bases unmatched: 3. Germline V gene lookup returns CDR1 MGHDK and CDR2 SYGVNS. The CDR3 reads CASSDLGLAGEETQYF. DNA for the CDR3: TGTGCCAGCAGTGACCTGGGACTAGCGGGAGAAGAGACCCAGTACTTC.

The V and J genes are TRBV28 and TRBJ1-2; TRBD1 matches 8 bases. Germline V gene data show CDR1 as MDHEN and CDR2 as SYDVKM. Trimming removed 6 bases from V and 8 bases from J; junction bases left unmatched: 20. This CDR3 spans 17 amino acids. The CDR3 spells CASSPTGQGLGTLGYTF. The CDR3 DNA follows: TGTGCCAGCAGCCCTACAGGACAGGGTTTGGGCACGTTGGGCTACACCTTC.

V is TRBV19 and J is TRBJ1-3; D unclear. This CDR3 spans 12 amino acids. Germline V gives CDR1 LNHDA, CDR2 SQIVND (reference sequence). V lost 6 bases to trimming and J lost 4 bases, with 7 bases between them. CDR3 sequence: CASRSEGNTIYF. The CDR3 DNA reads as TGTGCCAGTAGATCTGAGGGAAACACCATATATTTT.

The genes are TRBV4-1 and TRBJ1-1, with D possibly TRBD1 on 6 matching bases. CDR1 MGHRA and CDR2 YSYEKL come from the germline V gene. This CDR3 comprises 11 residues. The V and J ends lost 3 bases and 8 bases respectively, with 7 bases between them. CDR3 sequence (DNA): TGCGCCAGCAGCCACGGGACAGAAGCTTTCTTT. This translates into CASSHGTEAFF.

J is TRBJ2-1 and V is TRBV27; D is perhaps TRBD1 (6 bases). Per the germline V gene, CDR1 is MNHEY and CDR2 is SMNVEV (reference sequence). Trimming left V 5 bases short and J 0 bases short, with 11 bases between. This CDR3 comprises 15 residues. CDR3 coding DNA: TGTGCCAGCAGTCTCCGGGACAACTCCTACAATGAGCAGTTCTTC. Protein: CASSLRDNSYNEQFF.

A few counts support this clone. The rearrangement links TRBV15 to TRBJ2-1; 7 positions match TRBD1. Germline CDR1 LNHNV, CDR2 YYDKDF (reference sequence). The junction had 1 base not matched to a gene; V was cut back by 0 bases and J by 2 bases. This CDR3 comprises 15 residues. CDR3: CATSRDRGTYNEQFF. The CDR3 DNA sequence: TGTGCCACCAGCAGAGACAGGGGGACCTACAATGAGCAGTTCTTC.

The J gene is TRBJ2-7, the V gene TRBV7-2; perhaps TRBD2 as D (6 bases). V lost 3 bases and J lost 0, with 12 bases in between. From germline, CDR1 is SGHTA and CDR2 FQGNSA. The length of the CDR3 is 15 residues. CDR3 amino acids: CASSFSGGFSYEQYF. The CDR3 DNA reads TGTGCCAGCAGCTTTAGTGGGGGGTTCTCCTACGAGCAGTACTTC. The full variable domain, with the rest looked up from reference TRBV7-2 and TRBJ2-7, is GAGVSQSPSNKVTEKGKDVELRCDPISGHTALYWYRQSLGQGLEFLIYFQGNSAPDKSGLPSDRFSAERTGGSVSTLTIQRTQQEDSAVYLCASSFSGGFSYEQYFGPGTRLTVT.

This clone has more than one count but fewer than ten. Written as DNA, the CDR3 is TGTGCCACCCCGGATGGACAGGGGATTCCGTACTACAATGAGCAGTTCTTC. It is translated as CATPDGQGIPYYNEQFF. This chain joins TRBV7-3 and TRBJ2-1, with TRBD1 matching over 9 bases. The CDR3 has 17 residues. Trimming at V came to 10 bases and at J to 3 bases, leaving 16 bases not matched to a gene. The germline V gene encodes CDR1 SGHTA and CDR2 FQGTGA.